Sequencing of this T cell receptor beta chain was carried out in a study of blood T cell repertoires in COVID-19. Across the study: PBMCs, B-cell-depleted T cells, or T cells were the source of the cDNA or gDNA that made up the material.

Authors' methods: Amplification of reference gene primers provided the estimated nucleated cell counts. Clones were sequenced by immunoSEQ multiplex PCR, and TCRdb holds only the in-frame ones, with some missing. Clone size and the V and J calls come from that table; the DNA yielded D and trimming. The sample yields fewer than 150,000 clones, over 65% seen once. Germline V gene data show CDR1 as SGHRS and CDR2 as YFSETQ. The junction had 13 bases not matched to a gene; V was cut back by 4 bases and J by 5 bases. The CDR3 length is 17 residues. The V and J genes are TRBV5-1 and TRBJ2-3, with TRBD1 matching 10 bases. The sample was peripheral blood. This TCR was recovered from a man between 65 and 85 years old with acute or convalescent COVID-19. In DNA, the CDR3 is TGCGCCAGCAGCACGGTCTCGGGACAGGGGAGGGGAGATACGCAGTATTTT. Amino acid sequence: CASSTVSGQGRGDTQYF.